These 25 T cell receptor beta chains were sequenced from one sample in a study of T-cell memory formation after mild COVID-19. Via MiXCR, TCRdb re-called the 5' RACE reads, giving one row per CDR3 protein. The sample has about 500,000 distinct CDR3 sequences; over 20% are singletons. The sample consisted of PBMCs or a T cell subset sorted from them (not recorded which). The receptors derive from an adult woman who had mild COVID-19 (a few samples of this study predate the infection). Cell type and time point are not known.

This clonotype has just a few counts. The chain recombines TRBV14 with TRBJ1-4; D may be TRBD1 (6 bases). V lost 0 bases and J lost 2, with 19 bases in between. The CDR3 loop spans 19 amino acids. CDR1 is SGHDN, CDR2 FVKESK, per germline. For the CDR3, the DNA is TGTGCCAGCAGCCAAGAGACCTGGACAGCGAGGGCTACTAATGAAAAACTGTTTTTT. Translated, it gives CASSQETWTARATNEKLFF.

This clonotype came up many times. The chain is built from TRBV7-6 and TRBJ1-2; 10 positions match TRBD1. Germline values: CDR1 SGHVS, CDR2 FNYEAQ. This CDR3 has 14 amino acids. The V gene end was trimmed by 1 base and the J gene end by 8 bases; junction bases not matched to a gene: 4. The chain's CDR3 is CASSLEDRGRGYTF. The DNA of the CDR3 is TGTGCCAGCAGCTTAGAAGACAGGGGGCGAGGCTACACCTTC.

The chain is built from TRBV2 and TRBJ2-7; D gene ambiguous. The CDR3 loop spans 12 amino acids. Germline assignment: CDR1 SNHLY and CDR2 FYNNEI. With 3 bases removed from V and 3 bases from J, the gap between germline ends came to 6 bases. The CDR3 here is CASSEGLYEQYF. CDR3 nucleotides: TGTGCCAGCAGTGAGGGCCTCTACGAGCAGTACTTC.

The table lists this clonotype with a few counts. V is TRBV6-2 or TRBV6-3 and J is TRBJ2-1, with TRBD2 identical over 11 bases. V trimming: 3 bases; J trimming: 4 bases; junction bases outside the gene matches: 5. The CDR3 consists of 16 residues. The germline V gene has CDR1 MNHEY and CDR2 SVGEGT. CDR3 in amino acids: CASSYPTSGAYNEQFF. CDR3 coding DNA: TGTGCCAGCAGTTATCCGACTAGCGGGGCTTACAATGAGCAGTTCTTC.

CDR3: CASSSRWGQPQHF. CDR3 nucleotides: TGTGCCAGCAGCTCCAGGTGGGGGCAGCCCCAGCATTTT. The V gene is TRBV7-2, the J gene TRBJ1-5; tentative D call: TRBD1 (5 bases). V dropped 4 bases and J dropped 7 bases, with 11 bases sitting between them. CDR1 is SGHTA and CDR2 is FQGNSA in the germline V gene. This CDR3 has 13 amino acids. Complete variable domain (other parts from reference TRBV7-2 and TRBJ1-5): GAGVSQSPSNKVTEKGKDVELRCDPISGHTALYWYRQSLGQGLEFLIYFQGNSAPDKSGLPSDRFSAERTGGSVSTLTIQRTQQEDSAVYLCASSSRWGQPQHFGDGTRLSIL.

This clonotype was seen ten or more times. The rearrangement links TRBV9 to TRBJ2-7, with 8 bases that match TRBD2. V trimming: 7 bases; J trimming: 5 bases; junction bases outside the gene matches: 8. Per germline, CDR1 SGDLS and CDR2 YYNGEE. CDR3 size: 13 residues. The chain's CDR3 is CASGGLAPHEQYF. In nucleotides, the CDR3 is TGTGCCAGCGGAGGACTAGCCCCTCACGAGCAGTACTTC.

The sample holds a few counts of this clonotype. The chain has TRBV20-1 and TRBJ1-5; D call uncertain. CDR3 length: 13 residues. V gave up 2 bases and J gave up 4 bases, with 9 bases separating them. The germline V gene has CDR1 DFQATT and CDR2 SNEGSKA (reference sequence). CDR3 DNA: TGCAGTGCTAGATACACAACTAATCAGCCCCAGCATTTT. Translated, it gives CSARYTTNQPQHF.

This clonotype was seen a few times. This chain joins TRBV7-2 and TRBJ1-4; the D is unclear. In germline, CDR1 is SGHTA, CDR2 FQGNSA. The V end lost 4 bases, the J end lost 10 bases, and 13 bases lay between the germline ends. This CDR3 spans 13 amino acids. The DNA of the CDR3 is TGTGCCAGCAGCTCGGCTAGGGTCGGAAAACTGTTTTTT. Translated, it gives CASSSARVGKLFF.

The gene calls are TRBV24-1 and TRBJ2-1; no reliable D call. Looked up from germline, CDR1 is KGHDR and CDR2 is SFDVKD. The CDR3 length is 11 residues. Trimming removed 7 bases at V and 5 bases at J, with 5 bases between. In DNA form, the CDR3 reads TGTGCCACCAGCCTAAACAATGAGCAGTTCTTC. Translating gives CATSLNNEQFF.

This clonotype was seen a handful of times. The chain joins TRBV5-6 to TRBJ2-5; D call uncertain. V was pared by 0 bases and J by 1 base, with 7 bases between. This CDR3 comprises 14 residues. CDR1 and CDR2 (germline): SGHDT, YYEEEE. This chain's CDR3 is CASSLAGPQETQYF. The CDR3 DNA follows: TGTGCCAGCAGCTTGGCCGGGCCCCAAGAGACCCAGTACTTC.

The chain carries TRBV6-5 and TRBJ1-2, with 10 bases lining up with TRBD1. Looked up from germline, CDR1 is MNHEY and CDR2 is SVGAGI. V was clipped by 6 bases and J by 6 bases; unmatched bases: 7. The CDR3 length is 14 residues. CDR3 in DNA: TGTGCCAGCAGACCGGGACAGGGGTTTCATGGCTACACCTTC. As protein: CASRPGQGFHGYTF.

This clonotype came up a few times. The chain recombines TRBV5-6 with TRBJ2-7, with 14 bases identical to TRBD2. There are 16 residues in the CDR3. Germline loops: CDR1 SGHDT, CDR2 YYEEEE. The V and J ends lost 4 bases and 7 bases, in that order; junction bases with no gene match: 10. The CDR3 protein is CASSLLGLAGDREQYF. Written as DNA, the CDR3 is TGTGCCAGCAGCCTCCTGGGACTAGCGGGAGATCGGGAGCAGTACTTC.

The sample holds a few counts of this clonotype. This chain uses TRBV7-9 with TRBJ1-2; D is unresolved. Deletions cut 7 bases from V and 0 bases from J, with 15 bases between. Germline values: CDR1 SEHNR, CDR2 FQNEAQ (reference sequence). This CDR3 comprises 15 residues. CDR3 in DNA: TGTGCCAGCACCCCGCTCGAAGGAGCTAACTATGGCTACACCTTC. Encoded protein: CASTPLEGANYGYTF.

J is TRBJ1-2 and V is TRBV7-9; D not resolved. Between the trimmed V and J ends, which lost 5 bases and 7 bases, there was a span of 11 bases. The germline CDR1 and CDR2 sequences are SEHNR and FQNEAQ (reference sequence). The CDR3 extends over 12 amino acids. DNA for the CDR3: TGTGCCAGCAGCCCCAAAGGGTCTGGCTACACCTTC. Residues: CASSPKGSGYTF.

In DNA form, the CDR3 reads TGTGCCAGCTCACCAGGCTCCCTTAGGACTGAAGCTTTCTTT. It yields the protein CASSPGSLRTEAFF. The chain links TRBV18 to TRBJ1-1, with unresolved D. Germline V lookup: CDR1 KGHSH, CDR2 LQKENI. Trimming removed 2 bases from V and 5 bases from J, with 12 bases in between. This CDR3 has 14 residues.

The chain is built from TRBV29-1 and TRBJ2-5, with D perhaps matching TRBD1 or TRBD2 (5 bases each). This CDR3 is 12 amino acids long. Per germline, CDR1 SQVTM and CDR2 ANQGSEA. The V end lost 3 bases, the J end lost 4 bases, and 9 bases lay between the germline ends. The CDR3 loop is CSVDPGRETQYF. CDR3 bases: TGCAGCGTTGACCCAGGGAGAGAGACCCAGTACTTC.

The chain joins TRBV5-8 to TRBJ2-5; 13 bases fit TRBD2. Trimming removed 5 bases from V and 0 bases from J; junction bases left unmatched: 10. This CDR3 comprises 18 residues. CDR1 SGHTS and CDR2 YDEGEE come from the germline V gene. CDR3 protein: CASRGLAGPDGYQETQYF. The CDR3 DNA follows: TGTGCCAGCAGGGGACTAGCGGGACCCGACGGCTACCAAGAGACCCAGTACTTC.

The V and J genes are TRBV7-8 and TRBJ1-1; D not certain. The CDR3 has 13 residues. The germline gives CDR1 SGHVS, CDR2 FQNEAQ. Trimming left V 5 bases short and J 1 base short, with 8 bases between. The CDR3 DNA reads TGTGCCAGCAGCAGATCTCAGAACACTGAAGCTTTCTTT. Translated: CASSRSQNTEAFF. Looking up the rest from reference TRBV7-8 and TRBJ1-1 gives the full variable domain: GAGVSQSPRYKVAKRGQDVALRCDPISGHVSLFWYQQALGQGPEFLTYFQNEAQLDKSGLPSDRFFAERPEGSVSTLKIQRTQQEDSAVYLCASSRSQNTEAFFGQGTRLTVV.

The chain carries TRBV9 and TRBJ1-1; no clear D. V was shortened by 1 base and J by 1 base, with 5 bases between the two germline ends. CDR1 SGDLS and CDR2 YYNGEE come from the germline V gene. This CDR3 is 13 amino acids long. The CDR3 reads CASSVIENTEAFF. CDR3 nucleotide sequence: TGTGCCAGCAGCGTAATAGAGAACACTGAAGCTTTCTTT.

This clonotype was recorded a few times. J is TRBJ1-2 and V is TRBV2; D is unresolved. The CDR3 has 12 residues. The germline gives CDR1 SNHLY, CDR2 FYNNEI. The V end was cut by 6 bases, the J end by 4 bases, with 9 bases between. CDR3 nucleotides: TGTGCCAGCAGCTCCGTTACCTATGGCTACACCTTC. Encoded protein: CASSSVTYGYTF.

The gene calls are TRBV20-1 and TRBJ2-1; a possible D gene is TRBD2 (5 bases). Germline V gives CDR1 DFQATT, CDR2 SNEGSKA (reference sequence). The CDR3 has 14 amino acids. Deletions cut 2 bases from V and 0 bases from J, with 8 bases between. The CDR3 loop is CSARHTSSYNEQFF. Written as DNA, the CDR3 is TGCAGTGCTAGACACACTAGCTCCTACAATGAGCAGTTCTTC.

V gene TRBV5-5 combines with J gene TRBJ1-1; D may be TRBD1 (6 bases). CDR3 length: 13 residues. Trimming took off 6 bases at V and 3 bases at J, with 12 bases between the two ends. Looked up from germline, CDR1 is SGHKS and CDR2 is YYEKEE (reference sequence). CDR3 residues: CASNPGVHTEAFF. As DNA, the CDR3 is TGTGCCAGCAACCCAGGGGTTCACACTGAAGCTTTCTTT.

This chain uses TRBV11-2 with TRBJ2-1; D is perhaps TRBD1 or TRBD2 (5 bases each). The V gene's germline CDR1 is SGHAT and CDR2 FQNNGV. There are 12 residues in the CDR3. Trimming took off 5 bases at V and 9 bases at J, with 11 bases between the two ends. CDR3 sequence: CASSHGAGEQFF. Here the CDR3 DNA reads TGTGCCAGCAGCCACGGGGCTGGTGAGCAGTTCTTC. The full variable domain, its missing parts supplied by reference TRBV11-2 and TRBJ2-1, is EAGVAQSPRYKIIEKRQSVAFWCNPISGHATLYWYQQILGQGPKLLIQFQNNGVVDDSQLPKDRFSAERLKGVDSTLKIQPAKLEDSAVYLCASSHGAGEQFFGPGTRLTVL.

This chain uses TRBV23-1 with TRBJ1-4, with D uncertain. TRBV23-1 is an ORF, and what it does is uncertain. With 4 bases removed from V and 0 bases from J, the gap between germline ends came to 12 bases. The CDR3 is 16 amino acids. The CDR3 region is CASSRRRAATNEKLFF. The CDR3 DNA follows: TGCGCCAGCAGTCGACGCCGGGCTGCAACTAATGAAAAACTGTTTTTT.

This clonotype occurred many times. Mismatch with germline at one junction end may stem from a read error. The chain joins TRBV5-1 to TRBJ2-3; D not certain. This CDR3 is 11 amino acids long. The V gene's germline CDR1 is SGHRS and CDR2 YFSETQ. Here the CDR3 reads CASSLDGTQYF. The CDR3 coding sequence is TGTGCCAGCAGTTTAGACGGTACGCAGTATTTT.